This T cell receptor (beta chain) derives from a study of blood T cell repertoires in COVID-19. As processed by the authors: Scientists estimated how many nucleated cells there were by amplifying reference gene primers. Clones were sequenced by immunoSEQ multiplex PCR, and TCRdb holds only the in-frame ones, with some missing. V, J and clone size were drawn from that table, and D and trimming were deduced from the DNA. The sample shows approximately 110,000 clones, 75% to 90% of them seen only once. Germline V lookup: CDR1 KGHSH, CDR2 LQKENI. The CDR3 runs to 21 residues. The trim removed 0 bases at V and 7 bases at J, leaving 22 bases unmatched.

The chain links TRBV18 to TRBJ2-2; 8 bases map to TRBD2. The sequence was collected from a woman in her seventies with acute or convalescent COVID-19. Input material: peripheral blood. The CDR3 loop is CASSPPRGTSGGGLFGGELFF. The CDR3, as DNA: TGTGCCAGCTCACCACCTCGTGGAACTAGCGGAGGAGGGCTATTCGGCGGGGAGCTGTTTTTT.